A selection of T cell receptor beta chains follows, all from one sample in a study of cytomegalovirus exposure and HLA in healthy donors. TCRdb keeps only in-frame clones here, not all; method: immunoSEQ multiplex PCR. Of under 100,000 clones listed, more than 70% are singletons. The sequencing input was PBMCs. These receptors were taken from a man aged 35 to 55 in good health and CMV-seronegative. Both conserved end residues are trimmed from each CDR3.

TRBJ2-3,TRBV6-5,ASSPRRGGKDTQY
TRBJ1-2,TRBV5-4,ASMGAGGGYT
TRBJ2-5,TRBV2,ASILQEYQETQY
TRBJ1-5,TRBV30,AWSGASNQPQH
TRBJ1-3,TRBV27,ATSPGAPISGNTIY
TRBJ1-1,TRBV6-5,ASSYSGTQHREAF
TRBJ2-7,TRBV6-5,ASSYRGEQY
TRBJ2-7,TRBV11-2,ASSLGTGTAYEQY
TRBJ2-7,TRBV4-1,ASSGVQGLPYEQY
TRBJ2-5,TRBV4-2,ASSLGGEQY
TRBJ1-5,TRBV6-1,ASSIGHDNQPQH
TRBJ2-3,TRBV9,ASSVRTSGGASDTQY
TRBJ2-7,TRBV30,AALRDSNYEQY
TRBJ2-3,TRBV7-2,ASSPRMQDTQY
TRBJ2-7,TRBV30,AWNLGHTNETTYYEQY
TRBJ1-3,TRBV19,ATNSVASSGNTIY
TRBJ2-7,TRBV7-8,ASSTDSWTATYEQY
TRBJ2-1,TRBV11-2,ASSFLSGSSYNEQF
TRBJ1-2,TRBV15,ATSLSPTTTRGYT
TRBJ2-7,TRBV5-5,ASSGRGGEQY
TRBJ2-3,TRBV2,ASKKRATDTQY
TRBJ2-3,TRBV6-4,ASSPGTTTDTQY
TRBJ2-3,TRBV7-3,ASSLVVGGGLNTQY
TRBJ1-4,TRBV6-5,ASSYPGSEKLF
TRBJ1-1,TRBV4-1,ASSQGGRVKGEAF
TRBJ1-6,TRBV2,ASLLGRYNSPLH